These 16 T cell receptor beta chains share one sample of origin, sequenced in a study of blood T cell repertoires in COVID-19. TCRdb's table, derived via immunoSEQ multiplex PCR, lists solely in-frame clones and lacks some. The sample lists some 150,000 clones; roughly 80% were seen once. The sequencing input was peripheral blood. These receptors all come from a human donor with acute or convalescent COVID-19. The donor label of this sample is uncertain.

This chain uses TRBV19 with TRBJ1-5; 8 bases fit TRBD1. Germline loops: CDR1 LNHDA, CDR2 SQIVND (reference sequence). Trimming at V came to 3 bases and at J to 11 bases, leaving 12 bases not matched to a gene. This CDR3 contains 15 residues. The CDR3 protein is CASSMGGQARRTQHF. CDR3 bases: TGTGCCAGTAGTATGGGGGGACAGGCCCGAAGGACCCAGCATTTT. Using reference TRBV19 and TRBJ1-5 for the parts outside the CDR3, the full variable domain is DGGITQSPKYLFRKEGQNVTLSCEQNLNHDAMYWYRQDPGQGLRLIYYSQIVNDFQKGDIAEGYSVSREKKESFPLTVTSAQKNPTAFYLCASSMGGQARRTQHFGDGTRLSIL.

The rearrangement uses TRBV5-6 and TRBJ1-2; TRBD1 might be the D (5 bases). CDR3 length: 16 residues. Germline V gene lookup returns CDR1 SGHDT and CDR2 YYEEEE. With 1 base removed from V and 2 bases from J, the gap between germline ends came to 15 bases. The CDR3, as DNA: TGTGCCAGCAGCTTGCGGAGAGGAGGGGTCAACTATGGCTACACCTTC. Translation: CASSLRRGGVNYGYTF.

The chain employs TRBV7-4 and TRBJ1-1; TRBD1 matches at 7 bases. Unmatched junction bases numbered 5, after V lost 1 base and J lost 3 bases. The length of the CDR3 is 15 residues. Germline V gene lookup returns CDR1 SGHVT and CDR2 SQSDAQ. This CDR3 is CASSLVYDRDTEAFF. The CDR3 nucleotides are TGTGCCAGCAGCTTAGTGTACGACAGGGACACTGAAGCTTTCTTT.

CDR3 nucleotide sequence: TGTGCCAGCAGCCGCATGGGGCTAAGCAATCAGCCCCAGCATTTT. It specifies CASSRMGLSNQPQHF. The rearrangement links TRBV27 to TRBJ1-5, with D maybe TRBD1 (5 bases). Looked up from germline, CDR1 is MNHEY and CDR2 is SMNVEV (reference sequence). This CDR3 spans 15 amino acids. Trimming took 6 bases from V and 1 from J, leaving 13 bases between them.

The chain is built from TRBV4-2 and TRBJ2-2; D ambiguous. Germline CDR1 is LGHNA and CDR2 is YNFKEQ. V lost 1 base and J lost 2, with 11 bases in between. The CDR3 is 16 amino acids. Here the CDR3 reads CASSQVEQLNTGELFF. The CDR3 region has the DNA TGTGCCAGCAGCCAAGTCGAACAGCTCAACACCGGGGAGCTGTTTTTT.

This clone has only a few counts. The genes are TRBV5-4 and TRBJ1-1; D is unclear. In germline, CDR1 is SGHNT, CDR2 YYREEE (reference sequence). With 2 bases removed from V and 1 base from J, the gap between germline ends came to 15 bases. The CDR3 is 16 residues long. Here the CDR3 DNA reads TGTGCCAGCAGCTTTGGGCAGACCACTCGGAACACTGAAGCTTTCTTT. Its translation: CASSFGQTTRNTEAFF. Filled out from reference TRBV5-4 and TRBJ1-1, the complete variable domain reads ETGVTQSPTHLIKTRGQQVTLRCSSQSGHNTVSWYQQALGQGPQFIFQYYREEENGRGNFPPRFSGLQFPNYSSELNVNALELDDSALYLCASSFGQTTRNTEAFFGQGTRLTVV.

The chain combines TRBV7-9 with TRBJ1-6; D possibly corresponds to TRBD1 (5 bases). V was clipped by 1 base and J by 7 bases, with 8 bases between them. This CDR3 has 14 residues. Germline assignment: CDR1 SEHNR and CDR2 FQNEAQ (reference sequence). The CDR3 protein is CASSLGQRNSPLHF. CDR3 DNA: TGTGCCAGCAGCTTAGGACAGAGGAATTCACCCCTCCACTTT.

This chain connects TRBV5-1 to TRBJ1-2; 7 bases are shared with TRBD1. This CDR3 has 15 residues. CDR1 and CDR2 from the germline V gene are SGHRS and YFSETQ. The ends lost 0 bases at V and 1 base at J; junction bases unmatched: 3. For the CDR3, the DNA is TGCGCCAGCAGCTTGGGGGACAGTATTAACTATGGCTACACCTTC. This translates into CASSLGDSINYGYTF.

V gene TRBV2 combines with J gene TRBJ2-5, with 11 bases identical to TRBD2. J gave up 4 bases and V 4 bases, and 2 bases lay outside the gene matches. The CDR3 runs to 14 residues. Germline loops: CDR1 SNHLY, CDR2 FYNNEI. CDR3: CASSASGGLETQYF. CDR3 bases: TGTGCCAGCAGTGCTAGCGGGGGGTTAGAGACCCAGTACTTC.

The CDR3 here is CASSMDITEAFF. CDR3 sequence (DNA): TGTGCCAGCAGTATGGACATCACTGAAGCTTTCTTT. The chain recombines TRBV2 with TRBJ1-1; D possibly corresponds to TRBD1 (5 bases). The CDR3 extends over 12 amino acids. Germline CDR1 reads SNHLY; CDR2 reads FYNNEI. Trimming took off 5 bases at V and 4 bases at J, with 8 bases between the two ends.

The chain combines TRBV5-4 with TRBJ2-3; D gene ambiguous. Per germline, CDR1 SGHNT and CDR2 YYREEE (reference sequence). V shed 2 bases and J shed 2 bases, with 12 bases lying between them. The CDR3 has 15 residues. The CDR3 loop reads CASSFLQVPTDTQYF. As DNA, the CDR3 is TGTGCCAGCAGCTTCCTGCAGGTCCCCACAGATACGCAGTATTTT. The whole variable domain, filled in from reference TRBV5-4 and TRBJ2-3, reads ETGVTQSPTHLIKTRGQQVTLRCSSQSGHNTVSWYQQALGQGPQFIFQYYREEENGRGNFPPRFSGLQFPNYSSELNVNALELDDSALYLCASSFLQVPTDTQYFGPGTRLTVL.

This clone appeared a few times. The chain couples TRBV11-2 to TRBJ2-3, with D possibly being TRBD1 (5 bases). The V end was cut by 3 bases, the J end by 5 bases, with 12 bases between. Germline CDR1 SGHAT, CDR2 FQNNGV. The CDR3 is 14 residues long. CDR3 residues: CASSFDSPEDTQYF. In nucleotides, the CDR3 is TGTGCCAGCAGCTTCGACAGTCCTGAAGATACGCAGTATTTT.

In nucleotides, the CDR3 is TGTGCCACCAGTGATCACGCCATAGCCAACACCGGGGAGCTGTTTTTT. Its protein is CATSDHAIANTGELFF. The genes are TRBV24-1 and TRBJ2-2; no definite D call. CDR3 length equals 16 residues. V was shortened by 3 bases and J by 2 bases, with 12 bases between the two germline ends. Per the germline V gene, CDR1 is KGHDR and CDR2 is SFDVKD.

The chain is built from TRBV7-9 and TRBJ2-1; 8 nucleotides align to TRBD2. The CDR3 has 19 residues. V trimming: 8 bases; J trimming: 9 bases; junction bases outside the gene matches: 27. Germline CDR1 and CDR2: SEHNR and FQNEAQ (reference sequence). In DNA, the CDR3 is TGTGCCAGCTTACCCTTTGGTGGCGGGGGGCGCGGTTACCGACTTGAGCAGTTCTTC. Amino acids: CASLPFGGGGRGYRLEQFF.

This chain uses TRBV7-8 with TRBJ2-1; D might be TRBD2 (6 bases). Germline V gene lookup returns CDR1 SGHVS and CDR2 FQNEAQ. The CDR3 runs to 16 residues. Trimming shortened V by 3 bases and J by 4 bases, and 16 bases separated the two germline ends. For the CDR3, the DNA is TGTGCCAGCAGCTTTTTCGCGGGGATACAATACAATGAGCAGTTCTTC. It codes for CASSFFAGIQYNEQFF.

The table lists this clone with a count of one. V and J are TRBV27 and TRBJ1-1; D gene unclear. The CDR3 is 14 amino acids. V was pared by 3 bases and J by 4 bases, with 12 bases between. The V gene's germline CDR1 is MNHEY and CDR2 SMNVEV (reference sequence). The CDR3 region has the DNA TGTGCCAGCAGTTTTGGAGGGCGAATCACTGAAGCTTTCTTT. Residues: CASSFGGRITEAFF.